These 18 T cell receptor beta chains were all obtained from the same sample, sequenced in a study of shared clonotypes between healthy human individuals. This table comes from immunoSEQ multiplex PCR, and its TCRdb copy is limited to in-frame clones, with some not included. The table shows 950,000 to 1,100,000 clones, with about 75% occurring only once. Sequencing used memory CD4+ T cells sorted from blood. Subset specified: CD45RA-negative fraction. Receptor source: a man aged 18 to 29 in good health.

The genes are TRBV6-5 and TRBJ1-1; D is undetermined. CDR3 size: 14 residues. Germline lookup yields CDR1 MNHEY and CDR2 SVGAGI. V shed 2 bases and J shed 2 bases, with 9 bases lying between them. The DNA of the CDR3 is TGTGCCAGCAGTTACGGCTCAAAAAACACTGAAGCTTTCTTT. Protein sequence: CASSYGSKNTEAFF.

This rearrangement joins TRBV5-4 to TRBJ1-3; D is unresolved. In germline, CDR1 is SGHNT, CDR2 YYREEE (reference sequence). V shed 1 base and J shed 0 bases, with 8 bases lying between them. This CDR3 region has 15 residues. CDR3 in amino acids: CASSLNSGSGNTIYF. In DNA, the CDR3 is TGTGCCAGCAGCTTGAACAGCGGCTCTGGAAACACCATATATTTT.

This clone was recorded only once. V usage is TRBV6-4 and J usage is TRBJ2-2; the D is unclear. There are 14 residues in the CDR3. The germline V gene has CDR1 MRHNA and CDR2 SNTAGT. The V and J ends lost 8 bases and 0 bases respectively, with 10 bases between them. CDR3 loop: CASGRSANTGELFF. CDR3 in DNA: TGTGCCAGCGGACGCTCCGCGAACACCGGGGAGCTGTTTTTT.

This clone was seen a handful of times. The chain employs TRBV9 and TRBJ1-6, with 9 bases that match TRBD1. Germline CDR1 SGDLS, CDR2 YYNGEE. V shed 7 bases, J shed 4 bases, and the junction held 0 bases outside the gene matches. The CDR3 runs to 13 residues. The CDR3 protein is CASGQGYNSPLHF. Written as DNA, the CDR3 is TGTGCCAGCGGACAGGGGTATAATTCACCCCTCCACTTT.

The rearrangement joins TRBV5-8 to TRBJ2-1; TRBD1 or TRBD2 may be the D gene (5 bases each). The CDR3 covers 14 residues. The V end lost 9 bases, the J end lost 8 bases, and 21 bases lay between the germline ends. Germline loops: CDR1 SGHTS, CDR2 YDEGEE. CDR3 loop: CANTGPGKIDEQFF. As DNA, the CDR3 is TGTGCCAACACGGGGCCCGGGAAAATCGATGAGCAGTTCTTC.

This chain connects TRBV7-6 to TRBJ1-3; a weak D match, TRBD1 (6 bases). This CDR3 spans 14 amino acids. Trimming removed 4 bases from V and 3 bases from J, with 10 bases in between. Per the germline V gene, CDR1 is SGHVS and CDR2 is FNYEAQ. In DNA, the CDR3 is TGTGCCAGCAGCTACAGGGACGGTGGAAACACCATATATTTT. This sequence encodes CASSYRDGGNTIYF. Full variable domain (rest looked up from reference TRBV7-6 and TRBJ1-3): GAGVSQSPRYKVTKRGQDVALRCDPISGHVSLYWYRQALGQGPEFLTYFNYEAQQDKSGLPNDRFSAERPEGSISTLTIQRTEQRDSAMYRCASSYRDGGNTIYFGEGSWLTVV.

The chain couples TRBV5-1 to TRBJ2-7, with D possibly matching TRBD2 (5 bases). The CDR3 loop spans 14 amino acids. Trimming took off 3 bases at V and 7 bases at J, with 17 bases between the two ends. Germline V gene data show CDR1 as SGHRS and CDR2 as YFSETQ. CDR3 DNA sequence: TGCGCCAGCAGCTCCCAGGATCTCTCGGGGGAGCAGTACTTC. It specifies CASSSQDLSGEQYF.

This CDR3 is CASSLYLSHGAGNTEAFF. DNA for the CDR3: TGTGCCAGCAGCTTATACCTTAGCCACGGGGCCGGGAACACTGAAGCTTTCTTT. This chain joins TRBV7-8 and TRBJ1-1, with D perhaps TRBD1 (5 bases). The germline CDR1 and CDR2 sequences are SGHVS and FQNEAQ. The CDR3 is 18 residues long. With 2 bases removed from V and 1 base from J, the gap between germline ends came to 20 bases.

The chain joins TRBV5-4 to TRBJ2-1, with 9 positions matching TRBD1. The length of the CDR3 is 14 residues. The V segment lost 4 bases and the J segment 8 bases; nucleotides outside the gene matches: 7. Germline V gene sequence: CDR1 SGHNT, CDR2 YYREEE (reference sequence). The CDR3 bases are TGTGCCAGCAGCCAAAGACAGGGGGTCGATGAGCAGTTCTTC. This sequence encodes CASSQRQGVDEQFF.

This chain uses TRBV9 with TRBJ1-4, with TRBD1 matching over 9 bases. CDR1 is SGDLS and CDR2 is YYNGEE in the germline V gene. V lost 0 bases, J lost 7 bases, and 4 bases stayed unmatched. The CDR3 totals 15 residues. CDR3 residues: CASSVGGQGGEKLFF. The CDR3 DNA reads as TGTGCCAGCAGCGTAGGGGGACAGGGAGGTGAAAAACTGTTTTTT.

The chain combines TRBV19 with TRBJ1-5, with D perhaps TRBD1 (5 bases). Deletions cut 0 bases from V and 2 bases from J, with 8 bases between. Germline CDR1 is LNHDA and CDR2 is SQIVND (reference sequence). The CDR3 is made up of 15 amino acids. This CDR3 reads CASSIEATGNQPQHF. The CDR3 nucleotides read TGTGCCAGTAGTATAGAGGCGACAGGCAATCAGCCCCAGCATTTT. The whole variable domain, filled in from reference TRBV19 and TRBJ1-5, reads DGGITQSPKYLFRKEGQNVTLSCEQNLNHDAMYWYRQDPGQGLRLIYYSQIVNDFQKGDIAEGYSVSREKKESFPLTVTSAQKNPTAFYLCASSIEATGNQPQHFGDGTRLSIL.

The CDR3 here is CASTGDGEQFF. The CDR3 bases are TGTGCCAGCACGGGGGACGGTGAGCAGTTCTTC. This chain uses TRBV6-1 with TRBJ2-1, with D perhaps matching TRBD2 (6 bases). Germline V lookup: CDR1 MNHNS, CDR2 SASEGT. The CDR3 totals 11 residues. Trimming removed 7 bases at V and 9 bases at J, with 10 bases between.

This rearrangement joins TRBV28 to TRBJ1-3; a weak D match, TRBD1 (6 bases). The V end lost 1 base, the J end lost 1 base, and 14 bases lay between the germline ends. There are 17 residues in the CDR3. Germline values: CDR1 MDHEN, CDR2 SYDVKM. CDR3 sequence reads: CASSLSRRGKSGNTIYF. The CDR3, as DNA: TGTGCCAGCAGTTTATCTCGCAGGGGAAAGTCTGGAAACACCATATATTTT.

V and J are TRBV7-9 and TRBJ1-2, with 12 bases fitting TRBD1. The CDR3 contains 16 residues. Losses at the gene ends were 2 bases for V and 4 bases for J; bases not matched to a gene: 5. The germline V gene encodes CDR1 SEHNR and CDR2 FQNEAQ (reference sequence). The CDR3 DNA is TGTGCCAGCAGCTTACCGGGACAGGGGGCCCTCTATGGCTACACCTTC. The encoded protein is CASSLPGQGALYGYTF.

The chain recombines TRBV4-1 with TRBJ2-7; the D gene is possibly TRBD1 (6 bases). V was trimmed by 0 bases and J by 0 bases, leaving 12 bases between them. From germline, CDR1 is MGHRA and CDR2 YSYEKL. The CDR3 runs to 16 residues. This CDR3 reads CASSQDRGGSSYEQYF. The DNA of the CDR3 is TGCGCCAGCAGCCAAGATCGAGGGGGTAGCTCCTACGAGCAGTACTTC.

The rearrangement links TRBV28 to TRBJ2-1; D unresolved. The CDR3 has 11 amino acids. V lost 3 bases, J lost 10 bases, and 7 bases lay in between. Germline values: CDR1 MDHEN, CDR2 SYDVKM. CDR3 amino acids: CASSFLWEQFF. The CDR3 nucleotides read TGTGCCAGCAGTTTCCTCTGGGAGCAGTTCTTC.

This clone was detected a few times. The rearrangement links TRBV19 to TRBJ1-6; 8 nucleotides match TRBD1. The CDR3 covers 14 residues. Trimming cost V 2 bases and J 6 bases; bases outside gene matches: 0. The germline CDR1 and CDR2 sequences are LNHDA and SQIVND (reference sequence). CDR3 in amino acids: CASSITGGNSPLHF. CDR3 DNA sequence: TGTGCCAGTAGTATAACAGGGGGTAATTCACCCCTCCACTTT.

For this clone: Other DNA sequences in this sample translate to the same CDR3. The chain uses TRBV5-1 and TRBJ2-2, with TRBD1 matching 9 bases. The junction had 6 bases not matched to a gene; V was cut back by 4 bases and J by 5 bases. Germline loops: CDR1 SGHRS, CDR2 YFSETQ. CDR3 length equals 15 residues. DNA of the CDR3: TGCGCCAGCAGCCAGGGACAGGGTGGAACCGGGGAGCTGTTTTTT. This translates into CASSQGQGGTGELFF.